This T cell receptor (beta chain) was retrieved from a study of T cell repertoires in cytomegalovirus infection. In the study overall: Matching HLA type, along with CMV infection, was indicated by public TCR beta signatures.

TCRdb re-called the reads through MiXCR, storing one row per CDR3 protein. Of 340,000 or so distinct CDR3 sequences in the sample, 20% to 30% are singletons; the top ten hold about an eighth. As concerns this clonotype: No antigen is known for it.

Notes on the study in general: Clonotypes of TCR beta that were HLA-C-restricted and CMV-specific dominated the ex vivo response.

The input for sequencing was cultured PBMCs, taken from culture after CMV antigen stimulation. The origin of this receptor is a human donor in good health (CMV status not recorded). Some clones in this sample may be carry-over from other donors' samples.

The CDR3 DNA sequence: TGTGCCAGCAGTTCTCGGACAGGAGGGGGAACAACTGAAGCTTTCTTT. This translates into CASSSRTGGGTTEAFF. This chain uses TRBV6-5 with TRBJ1-1, with 7 bases aligning to TRBD1. There are 16 residues in the CDR3. The germline gives CDR1 MNHEY, CDR2 SVGAGI. V shed 4 bases and J 5 bases; nucleotides not matched to a gene: 13.